This T cell receptor beta chain was sequenced for a study of OX40 agonist ivuxolimab in advanced cancers. Study-wide points: The expanded peripheral T cells' antigen specificity was not determined. Blood T cells, both CD4+ and CD8+, expanded clonally by week 6 at 0.1 to 3.0 mg/kg.

This clone was seen more than once but under ten times. As yet, its antigen is unknown. The same CDR3 can be traced to other DNA sequences in this sample. The CDR3 runs 14 residues. V dropped 5 bases and J dropped 6; count of bases not matched to a gene: 6. Germline V gene data show CDR1 as MDHEN and CDR2 as SYDVKM. Generated by immunoSEQ multiplex PCR, the TCRdb table keeps only in-frame clones and is missing some. The table includes about 59,000 clones, roughly nine tenths detected once. The sequencing here drew on CD4+ or CD8+ T cells sorted from blood, taken in a trial of the OX40 agonist ivuxolimab. This chain joins TRBV28 and TRBJ1-5; TRBD1 matches at 8 bases. This clonotype originated in an adult with an advanced solid tumor such as melanoma, head and neck, liver or kidney cancer. CDR3 sequence: CASSPRTGSQPQHF. The CDR3 nucleotides read TGTGCCAGCAGTCCTAGGACAGGGTCTCAGCCCCAGCATTTT.